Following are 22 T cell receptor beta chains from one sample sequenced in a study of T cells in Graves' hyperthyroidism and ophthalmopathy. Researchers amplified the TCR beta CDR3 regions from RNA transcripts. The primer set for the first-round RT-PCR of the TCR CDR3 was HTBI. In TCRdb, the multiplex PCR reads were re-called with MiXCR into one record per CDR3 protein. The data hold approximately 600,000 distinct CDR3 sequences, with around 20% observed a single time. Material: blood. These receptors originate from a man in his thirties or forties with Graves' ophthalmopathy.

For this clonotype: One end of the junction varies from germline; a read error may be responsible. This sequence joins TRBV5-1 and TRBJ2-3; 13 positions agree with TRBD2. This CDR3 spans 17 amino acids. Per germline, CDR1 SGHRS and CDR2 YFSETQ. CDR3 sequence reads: CASSLGLAGVSTDTQYF. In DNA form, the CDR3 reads TGTGCCAGCAGCTTAGGACTAGCGGGAGTAAGCACAGATACGCAGTATTTT.

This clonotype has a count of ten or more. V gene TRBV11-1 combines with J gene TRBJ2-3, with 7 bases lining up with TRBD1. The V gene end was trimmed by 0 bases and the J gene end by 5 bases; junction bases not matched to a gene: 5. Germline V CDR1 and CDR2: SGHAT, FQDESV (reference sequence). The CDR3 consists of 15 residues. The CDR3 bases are TGTGCCAGCAGCTTAGCTGGACAGGCTATAGATACGCAGTATTTT. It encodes CASSLAGQAIDTQYF. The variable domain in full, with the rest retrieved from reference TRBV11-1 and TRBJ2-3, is EAEVAQSPRYKITEKSQAVAFWCDPISGHATLYWYRQILGQGPELLVQFQDESVVDDSQLPKDRFSAERLKGVDSTLKIQPAELGDSAMYLCASSLAGQAIDTQYFGPGTRLTVL.

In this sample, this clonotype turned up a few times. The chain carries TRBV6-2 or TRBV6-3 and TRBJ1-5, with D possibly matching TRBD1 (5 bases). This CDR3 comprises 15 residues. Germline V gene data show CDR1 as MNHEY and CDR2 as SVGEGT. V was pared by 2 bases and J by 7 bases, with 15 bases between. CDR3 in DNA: TGTGCCAGCAGTTACGCGGGGCCGCTAAGCCAGCCCCAGCATTTT. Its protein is CASSYAGPLSQPQHF.

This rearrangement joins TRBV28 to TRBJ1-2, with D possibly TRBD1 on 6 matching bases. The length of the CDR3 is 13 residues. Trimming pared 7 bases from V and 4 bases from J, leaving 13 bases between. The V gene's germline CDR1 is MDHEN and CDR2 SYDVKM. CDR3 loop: CASTLDRLYGYTF. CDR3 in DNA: TGTGCCAGCACCCTAGACAGGCTCTATGGCTACACCTTC.

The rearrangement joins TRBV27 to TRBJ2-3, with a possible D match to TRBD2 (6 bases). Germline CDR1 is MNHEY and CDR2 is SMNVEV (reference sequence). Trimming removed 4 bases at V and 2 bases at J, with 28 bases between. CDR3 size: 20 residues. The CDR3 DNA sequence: TGTGCCAGCAGTTATAGGTCCGGGGGATATAGCGTCGGGCCCACAGATACGCAGTATTTT. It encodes CASSYRSGGYSVGPTDTQYF.

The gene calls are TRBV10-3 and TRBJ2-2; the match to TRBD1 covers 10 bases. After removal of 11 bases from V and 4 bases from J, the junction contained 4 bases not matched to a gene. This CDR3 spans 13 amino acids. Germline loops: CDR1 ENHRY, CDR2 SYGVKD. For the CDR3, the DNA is TGTGCCGCGGGACAGGGGCGCACCGGGGAGCTGTTTTTT. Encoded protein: CAAGQGRTGELFF.

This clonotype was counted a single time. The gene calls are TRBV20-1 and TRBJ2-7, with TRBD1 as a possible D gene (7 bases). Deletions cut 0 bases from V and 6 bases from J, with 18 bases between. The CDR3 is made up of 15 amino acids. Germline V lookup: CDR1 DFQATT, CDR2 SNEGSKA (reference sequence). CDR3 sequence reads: CSARDLNRGLLEQYF. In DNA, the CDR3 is TGCAGTGCTAGAGATTTGAACAGGGGACTTCTCGAGCAGTACTTC.

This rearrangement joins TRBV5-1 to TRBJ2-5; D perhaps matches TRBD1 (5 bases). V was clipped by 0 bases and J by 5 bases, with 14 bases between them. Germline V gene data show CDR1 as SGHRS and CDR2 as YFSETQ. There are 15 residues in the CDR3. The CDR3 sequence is CASSLARERGETQYF. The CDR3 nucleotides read TGCGCCAGCAGCTTGGCCAGGGAACGAGGCGAGACCCAGTACTTC.

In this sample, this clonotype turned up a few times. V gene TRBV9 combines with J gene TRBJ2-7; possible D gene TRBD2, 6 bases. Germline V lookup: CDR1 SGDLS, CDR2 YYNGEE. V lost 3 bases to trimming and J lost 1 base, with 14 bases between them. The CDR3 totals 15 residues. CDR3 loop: CASSGGDGSSYEQYF. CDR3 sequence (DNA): TGTGCCAGCAGCGGGGGGGACGGGTCATCCTACGAGCAGTACTTC. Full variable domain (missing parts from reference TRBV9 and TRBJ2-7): DSGVTQTPKHLITATGQRVTLRCSPRSGDLSVYWYQQSLDQGLQFLIQYYNGEERAKGNILERFSAQQFPDLHSELNLSSLELGDSALYFCASSGGDGSSYEQYFGPGTRLTVT.

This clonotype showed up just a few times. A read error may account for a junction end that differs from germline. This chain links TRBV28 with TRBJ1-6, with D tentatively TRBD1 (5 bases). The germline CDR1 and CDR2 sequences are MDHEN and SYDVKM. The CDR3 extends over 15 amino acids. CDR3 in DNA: TGTGCCAGCAAGGTCCCTACAGCGCAGGGAGAGACCCAGTACTTT. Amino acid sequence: CASKVPTAQGETQYF. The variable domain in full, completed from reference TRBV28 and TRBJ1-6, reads DVKVTQSSRYLVKRTGEKVFLECVQDMDHENMFWYRQDPGLGLRLIYFSYDVKMKEKGDIPEGYSVSREKKERFSLILESASTNQTSMYLCASKVPTAQGETQYFGNGTRLTVT.

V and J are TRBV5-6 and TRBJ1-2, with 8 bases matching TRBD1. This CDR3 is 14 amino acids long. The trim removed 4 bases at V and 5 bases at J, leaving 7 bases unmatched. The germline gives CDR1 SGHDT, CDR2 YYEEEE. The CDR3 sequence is CASSTWTGPYGYTF. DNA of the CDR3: TGTGCCAGCAGCACCTGGACAGGGCCTTATGGCTACACCTTC.

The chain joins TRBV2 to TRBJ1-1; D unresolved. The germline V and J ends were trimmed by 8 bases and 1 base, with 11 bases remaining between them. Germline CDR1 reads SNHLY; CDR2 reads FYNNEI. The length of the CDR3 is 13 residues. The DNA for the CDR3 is TGTGCCAGCCAACGGTCTCCGAACACTGAAGCTTTCTTT. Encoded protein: CASQRSPNTEAFF.

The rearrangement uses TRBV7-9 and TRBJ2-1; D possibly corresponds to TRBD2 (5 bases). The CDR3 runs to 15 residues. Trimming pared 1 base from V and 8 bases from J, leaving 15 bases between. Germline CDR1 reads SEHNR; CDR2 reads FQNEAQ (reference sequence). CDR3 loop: CASSLVEKFGDEQFF. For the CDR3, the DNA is TGTGCCAGCAGCTTAGTCGAGAAGTTCGGGGATGAGCAGTTCTTC.

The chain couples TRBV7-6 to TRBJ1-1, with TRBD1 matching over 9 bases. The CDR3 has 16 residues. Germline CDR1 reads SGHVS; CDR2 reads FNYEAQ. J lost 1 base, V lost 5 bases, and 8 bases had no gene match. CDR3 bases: TGTGCCAGCAGCCCTACCACAGGGGGCAGGAACACTGAAGCTTTCTTT. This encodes CASSPTTGGRNTEAFF.

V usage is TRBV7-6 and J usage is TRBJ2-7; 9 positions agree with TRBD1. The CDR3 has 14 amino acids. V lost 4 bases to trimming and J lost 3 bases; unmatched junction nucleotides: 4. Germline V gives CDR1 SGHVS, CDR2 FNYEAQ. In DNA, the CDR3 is TGTGCCAGCAGCTGGGGACAGGGAATCTACGAGCAGTACTTC. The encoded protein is CASSWGQGIYEQYF.

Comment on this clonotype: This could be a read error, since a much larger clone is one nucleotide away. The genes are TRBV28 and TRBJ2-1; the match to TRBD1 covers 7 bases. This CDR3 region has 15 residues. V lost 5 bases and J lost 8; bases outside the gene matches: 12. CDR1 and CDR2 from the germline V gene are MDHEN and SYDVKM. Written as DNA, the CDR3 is TGTGCCAGCAGTGATCGAACCGGGACAGTCGATGAGCAGTTCTTC. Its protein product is CASSDRTGTVDEQFF.

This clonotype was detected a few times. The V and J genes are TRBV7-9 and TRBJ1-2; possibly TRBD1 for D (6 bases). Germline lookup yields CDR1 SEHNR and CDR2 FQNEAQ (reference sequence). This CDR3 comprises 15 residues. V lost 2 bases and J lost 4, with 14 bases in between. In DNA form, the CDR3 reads TGTGCCAGCAGCTTATTAGGGGGTAACGGCTATGGCTACACCTTC. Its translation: CASSLLGGNGYGYTF.

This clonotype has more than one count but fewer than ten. CDR3 sequence: CASSALPRNEQFF. CDR3 nucleotides: TGCGCCAGCAGTGCCCTCCCTAGGAATGAGCAGTTCTTC. The chain couples TRBV10-2 to TRBJ2-1; D gene unclear. Germline-derived CDR1 and CDR2 are WSHSY and SAAADI. The CDR3 length is 13 residues. V lost 4 bases, J lost 7 bases, and 11 bases lay in between.

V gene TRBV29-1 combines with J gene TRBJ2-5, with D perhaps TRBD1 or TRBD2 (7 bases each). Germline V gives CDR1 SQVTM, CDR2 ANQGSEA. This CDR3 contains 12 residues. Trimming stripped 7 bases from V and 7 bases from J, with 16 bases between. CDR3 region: CSGDQGGGTQYF. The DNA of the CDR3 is TGCAGCGGTGATCAGGGGGGGGGGACCCAGTACTTC.

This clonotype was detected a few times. CDR3 sequence (DNA): TGTGCCAGCAGCTTAGGGTACTCGACTAGCGGGAGTCCAGATACGCAGTATTTT. This encodes CASSLGYSTSGSPDTQYF. The chain joins TRBV7-9 to TRBJ2-3, with 12 bases matching TRBD2. Per the germline V gene, CDR1 is SEHNR and CDR2 is FQNEAQ (reference sequence). CDR3 length: 18 residues. V lost 1 base and J lost 4; bases outside the gene matches: 9.

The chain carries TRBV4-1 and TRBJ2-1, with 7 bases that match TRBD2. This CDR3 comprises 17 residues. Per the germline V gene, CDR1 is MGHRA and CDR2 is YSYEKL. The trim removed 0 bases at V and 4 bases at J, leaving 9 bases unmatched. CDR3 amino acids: CASSQEGGRGAYNEQFF. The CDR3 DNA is TGCGCCAGCAGCCAAGAGGGGGGGAGAGGGGCTTACAATGAGCAGTTCTTC.

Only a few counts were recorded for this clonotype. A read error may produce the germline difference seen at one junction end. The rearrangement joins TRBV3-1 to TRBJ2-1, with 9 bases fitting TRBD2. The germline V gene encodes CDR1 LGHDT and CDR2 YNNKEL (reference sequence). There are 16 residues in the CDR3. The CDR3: CASSQDRLAGYNEQLF. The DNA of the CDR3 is TGTGCCAGCAGCCAAGACCGCCTAGCGGGGTACAATGAGCAGCTCTTC.